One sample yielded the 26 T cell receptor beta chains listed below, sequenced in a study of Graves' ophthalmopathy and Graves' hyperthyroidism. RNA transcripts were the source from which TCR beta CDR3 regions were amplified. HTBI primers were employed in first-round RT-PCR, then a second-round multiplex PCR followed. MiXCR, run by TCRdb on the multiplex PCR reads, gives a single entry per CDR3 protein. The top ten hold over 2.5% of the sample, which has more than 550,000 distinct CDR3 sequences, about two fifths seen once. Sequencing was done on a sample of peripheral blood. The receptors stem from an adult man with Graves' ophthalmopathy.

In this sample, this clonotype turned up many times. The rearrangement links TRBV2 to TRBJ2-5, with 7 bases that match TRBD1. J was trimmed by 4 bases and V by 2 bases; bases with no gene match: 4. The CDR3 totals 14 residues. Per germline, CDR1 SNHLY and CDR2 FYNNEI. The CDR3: CASSERAGGETQYF. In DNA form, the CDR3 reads TGTGCCAGCAGTGAAAGGGCAGGGGGAGAGACCCAGTACTTC.

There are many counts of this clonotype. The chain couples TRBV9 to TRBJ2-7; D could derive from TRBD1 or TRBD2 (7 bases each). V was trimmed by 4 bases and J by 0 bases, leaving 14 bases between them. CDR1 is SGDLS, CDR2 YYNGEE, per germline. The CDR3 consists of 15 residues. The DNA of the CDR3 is TGTGCCAGCAGCCCCCGGGGGGACAGCTCCTACGAGCAGTACTTC. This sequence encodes CASSPRGDSSYEQYF.

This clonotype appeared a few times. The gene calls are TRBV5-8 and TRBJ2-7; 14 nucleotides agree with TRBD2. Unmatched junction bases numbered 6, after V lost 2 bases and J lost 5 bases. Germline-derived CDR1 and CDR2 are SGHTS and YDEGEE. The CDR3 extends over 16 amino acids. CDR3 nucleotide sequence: TGTGCCAGCAGCTTCGCCGGGACTAGCGGGAGCAACGAGCAGTACTTC. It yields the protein CASSFAGTSGSNEQYF. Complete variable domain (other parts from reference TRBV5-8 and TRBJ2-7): EAGVTQSPTHLIKTRGQQATLRCSPISGHTSVYWYQQALGLGLQFLLWYDEGEERNRGNFPPRFSGRQFPNYSSELNVNALELEDSALYLCASSFAGTSGSNEQYFGPGTRLTVT.

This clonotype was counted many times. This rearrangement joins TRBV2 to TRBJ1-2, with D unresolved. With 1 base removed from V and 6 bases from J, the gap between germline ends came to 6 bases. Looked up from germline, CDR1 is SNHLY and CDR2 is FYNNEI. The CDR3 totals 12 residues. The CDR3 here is CASSEGGDGYTF. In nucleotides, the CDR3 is TGTGCCAGCAGTGAAGGCGGGGATGGCTACACCTTC. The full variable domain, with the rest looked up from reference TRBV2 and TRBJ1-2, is EPEVTQTPSHQVTQMGQEVILRCVPISNHLYFYWYRQILGQKVEFLVSFYNNEISEKSEIFDDQFSVERPDGSNFTLKIRSTKLEDSAMYFCASSEGGDGYTFGSGTRLTVV.

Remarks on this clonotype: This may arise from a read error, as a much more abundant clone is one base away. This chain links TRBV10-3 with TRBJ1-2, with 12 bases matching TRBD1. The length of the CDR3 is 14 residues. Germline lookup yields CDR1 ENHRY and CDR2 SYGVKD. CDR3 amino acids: CASSYGTGGYDYTF. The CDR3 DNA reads TGTGCCAGCAGTTACGGGACAGGGGGCTATGACTACACCTTC.

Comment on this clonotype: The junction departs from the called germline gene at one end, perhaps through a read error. The CDR3 protein is CASRGGGLNTEAFF. DNA of the CDR3: TGTGCCAGTAGGGGGGGCGGCCTTAACACCGAAGCTTTCTTT. The chain has TRBV19 and TRBJ1-1; maybe TRBD1 (6 bases). The CDR3 runs to 14 residues. Germline V gives CDR1 LNHDA, CDR2 SQIVND (reference sequence). Full variable domain (remainder filled in from reference TRBV19 and TRBJ1-1): DGGITQSPKYLFRKEGQNVTLSCEQNLNHDAMYWYRQDPGQGLRLIYYSQIVNDFQKGDIAEGYSVSREKKESFPLTVTSAQKNPTAFYLCASRGGGLNTEAFFGQGTRLTVV.

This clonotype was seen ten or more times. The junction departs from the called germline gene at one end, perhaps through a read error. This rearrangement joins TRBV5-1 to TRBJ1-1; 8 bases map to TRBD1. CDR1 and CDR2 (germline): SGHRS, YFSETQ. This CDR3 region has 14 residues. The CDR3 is CASSSQGATTEAFF. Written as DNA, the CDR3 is TGTGCCAGCAGCTCCCAGGGGGCTACCACTGAAGCTTTCTTT.

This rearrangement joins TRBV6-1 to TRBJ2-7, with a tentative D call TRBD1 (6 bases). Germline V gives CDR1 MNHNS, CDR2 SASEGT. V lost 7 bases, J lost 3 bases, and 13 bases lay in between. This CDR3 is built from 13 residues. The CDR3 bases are TGTGCCAGCAATAGGGACACCCACTACGAGCAGTACTTC. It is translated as CASNRDTHYEQYF.

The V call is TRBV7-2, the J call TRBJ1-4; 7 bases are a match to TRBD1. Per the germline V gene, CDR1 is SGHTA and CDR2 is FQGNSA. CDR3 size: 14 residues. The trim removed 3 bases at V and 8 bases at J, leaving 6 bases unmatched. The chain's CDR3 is CASSFQGGKEKLFF. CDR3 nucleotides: TGTGCCAGCAGCTTCCAGGGGGGTAAAGAAAAACTGTTTTTT.

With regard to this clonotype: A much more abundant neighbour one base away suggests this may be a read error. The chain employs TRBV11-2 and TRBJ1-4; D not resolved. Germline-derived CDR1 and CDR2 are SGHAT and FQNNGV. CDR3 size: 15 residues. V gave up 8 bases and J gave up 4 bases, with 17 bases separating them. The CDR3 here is CASAIQDFLNEKLFF. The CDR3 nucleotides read TGTGCCAGCGCGATCCAGGACTTCCTTAATGAAAAACTGTTTTTT.

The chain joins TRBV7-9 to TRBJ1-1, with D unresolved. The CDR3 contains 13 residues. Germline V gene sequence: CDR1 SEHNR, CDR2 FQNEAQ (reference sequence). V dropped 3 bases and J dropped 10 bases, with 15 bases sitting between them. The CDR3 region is CASSFGGMGGAFF. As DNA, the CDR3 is TGTGCCAGCAGCTTTGGAGGGATGGGAGGAGCTTTCTTT.

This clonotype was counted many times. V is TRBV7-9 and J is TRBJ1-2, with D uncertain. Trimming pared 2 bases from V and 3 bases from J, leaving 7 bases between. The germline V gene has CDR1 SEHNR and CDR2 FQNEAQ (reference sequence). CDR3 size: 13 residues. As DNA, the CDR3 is TGTGCCAGCAGCTTAAATCAGGACTATGGCTACACCTTC. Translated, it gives CASSLNQDYGYTF.

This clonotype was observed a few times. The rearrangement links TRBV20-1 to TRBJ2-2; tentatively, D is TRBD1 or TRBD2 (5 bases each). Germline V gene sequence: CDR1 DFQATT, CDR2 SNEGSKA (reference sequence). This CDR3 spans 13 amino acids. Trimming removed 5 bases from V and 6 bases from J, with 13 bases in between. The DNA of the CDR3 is TGCAGTGCTTTACGGGGCGCAGCCGGGGAGCTGTTTTTT. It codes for CSALRGAAGELFF.

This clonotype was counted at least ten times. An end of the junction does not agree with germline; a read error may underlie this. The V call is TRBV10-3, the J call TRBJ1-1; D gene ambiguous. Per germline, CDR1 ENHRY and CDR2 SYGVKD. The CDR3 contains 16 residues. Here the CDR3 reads CASSESYGSQNTEAFF. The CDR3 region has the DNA TGTGCCAGCAGTGAATCTTATGGGTCCCAGAACACTGAAGCTTTCTTT.

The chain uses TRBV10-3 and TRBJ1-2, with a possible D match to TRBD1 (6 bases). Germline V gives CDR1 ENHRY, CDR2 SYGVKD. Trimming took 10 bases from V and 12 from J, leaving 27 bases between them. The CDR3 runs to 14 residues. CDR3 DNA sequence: TGTGCCAGCAGGGGCCGGGACGGAAACACTGGAAACACCTTC. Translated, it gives CASRGRDGNTGNTF.

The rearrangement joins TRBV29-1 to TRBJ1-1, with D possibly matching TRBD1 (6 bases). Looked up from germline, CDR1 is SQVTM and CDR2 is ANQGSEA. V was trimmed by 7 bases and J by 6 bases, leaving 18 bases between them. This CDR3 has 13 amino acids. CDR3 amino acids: CSATGGGAAEAFF. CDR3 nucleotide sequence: TGCAGCGCCACCGGGGGGGGGGCCGCTGAAGCTTTCTTT.

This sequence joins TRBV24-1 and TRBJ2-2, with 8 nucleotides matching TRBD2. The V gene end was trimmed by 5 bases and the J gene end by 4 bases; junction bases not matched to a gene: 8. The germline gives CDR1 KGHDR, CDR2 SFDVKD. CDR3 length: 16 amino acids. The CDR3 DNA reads TGTGCCACCAGTGGTCCCGGGACTAGTCGCACCGGGGAGCTGTTTTTT. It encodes CATSGPGTSRTGELFF.

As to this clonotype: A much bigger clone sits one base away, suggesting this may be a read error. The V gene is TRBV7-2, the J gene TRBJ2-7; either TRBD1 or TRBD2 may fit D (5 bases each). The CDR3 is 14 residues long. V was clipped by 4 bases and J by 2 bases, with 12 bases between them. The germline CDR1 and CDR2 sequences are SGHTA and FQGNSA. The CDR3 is CASSYRGGTYEQYF. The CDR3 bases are TGTGCCAGCAGCTACCGGGGCGGCACCTACGAGCAGTACTTC.

For the CDR3, the DNA is TGTGCTAGATCAGAGACCCAGTACTTC. Translated, it gives CARSETQYF. The chain has TRBV12-5 and TRBJ2-5; D uncertain. Deletions cut 9 bases from V and 4 bases from J, with 3 bases between. Germline loops: CDR1 LGHNT, CDR2 FRNRAP. There are 9 residues in the CDR3.

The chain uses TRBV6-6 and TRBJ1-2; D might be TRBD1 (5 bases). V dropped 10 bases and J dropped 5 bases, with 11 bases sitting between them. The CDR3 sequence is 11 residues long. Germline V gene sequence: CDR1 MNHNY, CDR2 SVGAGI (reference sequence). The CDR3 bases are TGTGCCACGACTGAGGGGTATGGCTACACCTTC. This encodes CATTEGYGYTF.

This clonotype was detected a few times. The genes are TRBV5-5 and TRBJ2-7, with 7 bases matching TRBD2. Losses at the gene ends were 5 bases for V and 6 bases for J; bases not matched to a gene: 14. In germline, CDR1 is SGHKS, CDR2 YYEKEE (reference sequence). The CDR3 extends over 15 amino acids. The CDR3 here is CASRVIRGGSGEQYF. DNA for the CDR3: TGTGCCAGCAGAGTAATTCGCGGGGGTTCGGGCGAGCAGTACTTC.

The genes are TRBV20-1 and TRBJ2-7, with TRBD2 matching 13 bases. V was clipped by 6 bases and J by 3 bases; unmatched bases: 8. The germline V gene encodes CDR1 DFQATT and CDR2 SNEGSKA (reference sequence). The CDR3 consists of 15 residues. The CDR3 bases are TGCAGTGCGACCCTCGGACTAGCGGGAGACTACGAGCAGTACTTC. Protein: CSATLGLAGDYEQYF.

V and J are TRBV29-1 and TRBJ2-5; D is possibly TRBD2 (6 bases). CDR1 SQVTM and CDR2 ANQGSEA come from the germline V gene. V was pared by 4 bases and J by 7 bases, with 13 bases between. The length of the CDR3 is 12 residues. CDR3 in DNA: TGCAGCGTTGGATGGACCGGGGGGACCCAGTACTTC. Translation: CSVGWTGGTQYF.

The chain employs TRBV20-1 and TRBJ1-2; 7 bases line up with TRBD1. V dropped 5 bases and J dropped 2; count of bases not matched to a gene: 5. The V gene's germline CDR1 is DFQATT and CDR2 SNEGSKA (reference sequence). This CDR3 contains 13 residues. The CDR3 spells CSASRDSNYGYTF. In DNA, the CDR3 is TGCAGTGCTTCCCGGGACAGCAACTATGGCTACACCTTC.

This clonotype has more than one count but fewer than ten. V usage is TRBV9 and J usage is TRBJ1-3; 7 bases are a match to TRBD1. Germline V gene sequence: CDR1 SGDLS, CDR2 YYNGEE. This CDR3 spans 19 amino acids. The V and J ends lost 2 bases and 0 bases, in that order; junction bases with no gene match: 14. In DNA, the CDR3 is TGTGCCAGCAGCGTCTCCGAACGACAGGGTACTCTCTCTGGAAACACCATATATTTT. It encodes CASSVSERQGTLSGNTIYF.

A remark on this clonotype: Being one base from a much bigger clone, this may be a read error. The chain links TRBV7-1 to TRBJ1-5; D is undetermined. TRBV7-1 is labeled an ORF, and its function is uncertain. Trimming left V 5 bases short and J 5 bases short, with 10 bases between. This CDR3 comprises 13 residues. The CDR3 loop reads CASSVGIDQPQHF. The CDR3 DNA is TGTGCCAGCAGCGTCGGAATTGATCAGCCCCAGCATTTT.